The sample holds one count of the clone carrying this T cell receptor (beta chain). Per the original data handling: By means of reference gene primer amplification, nucleated cell counts were estimated. This table comes from immunoSEQ multiplex PCR, and its TCRdb copy is limited to in-frame clones, with some not included. The V and J calls and the clone size are those of that table, but D and trimming were determined from the DNA. The table lists tens of thousands of clones, about 87% of them singletons. The junction had 11 bases not matched to a gene; V was cut back by 6 bases and J by 5 bases. Germline lookup yields CDR1 MDHEN and CDR2 SYDVKM. The CDR3 totals 15 residues. The sample belongs to a study of blood T cell repertoires in COVID-19. Background on the study: Samples came from the United States, Italy and Spain, spanning acute and convalescent COVID-19. PBMCs, B-cell-depleted T cells, or T cells provided the cDNA or gDNA that made up the material.

The genes are TRBV28 and TRBJ1-2; 8 bases map to TRBD1. The clonotype comes from a human donor in a cohort sampled during active COVID-19. The sample comprised peripheral blood. The CDR3: CASSITRQGPYGYTF. CDR3 DNA sequence: TGTGCCAGCAGCATAACCCGACAGGGGCCTTATGGCTACACCTTC.